The clone carrying this T cell receptor beta chain turned up a few times. The antigen remains unidentified. The data were taken from a study of blood T cells in healthy people across ages. Findings and caveats of the study: Age brought a roughly linear fall in TCR beta diversity measured per million T cells.

Ranging in age from about 6 to 95, the donors were healthy Caucasian individuals from Russia. Collection of about 9.4 milliliters of peripheral blood was performed for each donor. A second PCR, run for roughly 7 to 12 cycles, used a sample-barcoded 5' primer plus a J-beta primer mix. TCRdb processed the 5' RACE reads anew with MiXCR; each CDR3 protein has one entry. The sample has 540,000 or so distinct CDR3 sequences; around 24% are singletons. CDR1 is SGHRS and CDR2 is YFSETQ in the germline V gene. The CDR3 contains 17 residues. The junction had 9 bases not matched to a gene; V was cut back by 0 bases and J by 2 bases. In addition, the sample was reused for a study of T cells of mothers and their children. As that study records: Amplification in the second PCR used the M1S primer, which added sample barcodes and 2-4 random nucleotides.

This sequence joins TRBV5-1 and TRBJ2-5; TRBD2 matches 8 bases. Sequenced sample: blood. The TCR comes from a boy younger than 18 in good health. The CDR3 DNA sequence: TGCGCCAGCAGCTTGGAGCCGGGGGGGCCGACTCAAGAGACCCAGTACTTC. Its protein is CASSLEPGGPTQETQYF. Full variable domain (remainder filled in from reference TRBV5-1 and TRBJ2-5): KAGVTQTPRYLIKTRGQQVTLSCSPISGHRSVSWYQQTPGQGLQFLFEYFSETQRNKGNFPGRFSGRQFSNSRSEMNVSTLELGDSALYLCASSLEPGGPTQETQYFGPGTRLLVL.